This T cell receptor beta chain was sequenced during a study of OX40 agonist ivuxolimab in advanced cancers. For context, the study as a whole: Ivuxolimab, which targeted the costimulatory receptor OX40 (CD134), was an agonistic, fully human IgG2 monoclonal antibody. In the dose-escalation cohort, 82.7% of patients were male, and the mean age was around 60 years, with a range of roughly 23 to 85. Prior anti-PD-1, anti-PD-L1 or anti-CTLA-4 therapy was permitted, and roughly two fifths of dose-escalation patients had received checkpoint inhibitors. Intravenous ivuxolimab was administered to patients every 2 weeks at six dose levels: 0.01, 0.1, 0.3, 1.5, 3 and 10 mg/kg. The paper describes the monotherapy dose-escalation part (N = 52 patients) of the phase I trial of ivuxolimab. Peripheral TCRbeta sequencing was intended to test whether TCR sequence diversity was altered and clonal T-cell expansion was caused by ivuxolimab. Among the 50 to 55 dose-escalation patients, around 20 had hepatocellular carcinoma, 15 or so melanoma, 9 renal cell carcinoma and 9 head and neck cancer. Partial responses were achieved by three dose-escalation patients, of whom one had hepatocellular carcinoma and two had cutaneous melanoma.

To sequence the TCRbeta CDR3 region, genomic DNA was isolated from the sorted cells. TCRbeta CDR3 regions were sequenced using the immunoSEQ Assay. Entries here come from immuneACCESS through TCRdb and include only in-frame sequences with V and J called. Some clones fail to appear in such tables; in the studies checked, an unresolved V gene covers under half of the shortfall, and the cause of the remainder is unknown. The sample has about 53,000 clones on record, roughly 86% of them singletons. The ten largest clones take up around 10% of the sample. Patients with autoimmune disease history or receiving systemic immunosuppression were excluded from the trial. Peripheral blood for TCR sequencing was collected from all dose cohorts at baseline, on cycle 4 day 1, and on cycle 7 day 1. The samples were drawn from a first-in-human, open-label, multicenter phase I dose-escalation trial of ivuxolimab. The trial enrolled adults with locally advanced or metastatic head and neck squamous cell, hepatocellular, melanoma or renal cell carcinoma. CD4+ and CD8+ T cells were sorted separately from peripheral blood before TCR sequencing.

The CDR3, from cysteine to valine, totals 14 residues. Here the CDR3 DNA is all that survives: 42 bases in frame from base 1. In the germline V gene, CDR1 corresponds to SNHLY and CDR2 to FYNNEI. V is reduced by 0 bases and J by 3 bases, leaving a spacing of 9 bases between them. A remark on this clone: Its cognate antigen has yet to be identified. No qualities accompany the bases; no much larger clone lies one base away.

The study at large found these results: After ivuxolimab, CD8+ T cells had more expanded clones than CD4+ T cells on average. At doses of 0.1 to 3.0 mg/kg, clonal expansion of both CD4+ and CD8+ T cells in blood was seen between baseline and week 6. Partial responders in the 0.1-3.0 mg/kg groups had among the lowest normalized peripheral clonal expansion, especially among CD8+ T cells. The antigen specificity of the clonally expanded peripheral T cells was not determined. Low levels of normalized T-cell clonal expansion were also shown by some nonresponding patients.

This receptor was identified in an adult with an advanced solid tumor such as melanoma, head and neck, liver or kidney cancer. The sample in question was CD4+ or CD8+ T cells sorted from blood, obtained in a trial of the OX40 agonist ivuxolimab. The sequence joins TRBV2 to TRBJ2-7; perhaps TRBD1 is the D gene, with 6 bases matching. In nucleotide form, the sequence is TGTGCCAGCAGTGAAGCTTTGACAGGCTACGAGCAGTACGTC. The encoded protein is CASSEALTGYEQYV.